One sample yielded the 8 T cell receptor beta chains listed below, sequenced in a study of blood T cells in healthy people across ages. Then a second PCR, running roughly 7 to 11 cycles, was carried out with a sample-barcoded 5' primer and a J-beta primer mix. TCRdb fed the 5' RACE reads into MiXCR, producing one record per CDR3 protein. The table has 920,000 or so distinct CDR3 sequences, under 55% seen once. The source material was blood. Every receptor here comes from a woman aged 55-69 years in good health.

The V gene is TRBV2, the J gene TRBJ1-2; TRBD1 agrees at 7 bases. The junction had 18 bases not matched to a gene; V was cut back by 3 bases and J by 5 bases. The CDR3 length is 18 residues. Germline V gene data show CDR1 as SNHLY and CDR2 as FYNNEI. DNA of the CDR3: TGTGCCAGCAGTGAGAGCCGGCCCGGTGGGACAGCACTATATGGCTACACCTTC. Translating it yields CASSESRPGGTALYGYTF.

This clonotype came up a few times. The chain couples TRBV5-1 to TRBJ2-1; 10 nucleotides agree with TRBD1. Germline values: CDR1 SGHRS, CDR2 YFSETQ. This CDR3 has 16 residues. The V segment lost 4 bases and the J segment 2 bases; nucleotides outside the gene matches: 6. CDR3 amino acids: CASSTGTGVPYNEQFF. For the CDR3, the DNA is TGCGCCAGCAGCACCGGGACAGGGGTACCCTACAATGAGCAGTTCTTC. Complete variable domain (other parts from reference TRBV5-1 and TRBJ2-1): KAGVTQTPRYLIKTRGQQVTLSCSPISGHRSVSWYQQTPGQGLQFLFEYFSETQRNKGNFPGRFSGRQFSNSRSEMNVSTLELGDSALYLCASSTGTGVPYNEQFFGPGTRLTVL.

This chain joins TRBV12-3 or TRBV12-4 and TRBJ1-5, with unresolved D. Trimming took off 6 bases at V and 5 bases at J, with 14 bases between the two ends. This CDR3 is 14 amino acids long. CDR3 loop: CASSPSGGHQPQHF. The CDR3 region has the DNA TGTGCCAGCAGCCCAAGCGGCGGGCATCAGCCCCAGCATTTT.

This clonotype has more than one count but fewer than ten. The CDR3 DNA reads TGCAGCGTTGCCGGGGGGGGCTACGAGCAGTACTTC. Translated: CSVAGGGYEQYF. V is TRBV29-1 and J is TRBJ2-7, with 8 bases that match TRBD2. CDR1 and CDR2 from the germline V gene are SQVTM and ANQGSEA. V shed 4 bases and J 3 bases; nucleotides not matched to a gene: 2. The CDR3 covers 12 residues.

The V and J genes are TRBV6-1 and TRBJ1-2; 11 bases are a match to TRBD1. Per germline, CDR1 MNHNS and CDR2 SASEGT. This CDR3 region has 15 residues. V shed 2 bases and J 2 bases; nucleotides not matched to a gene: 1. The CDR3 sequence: CASSERDRGNYGYTF. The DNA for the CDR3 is TGTGCCAGCAGTGAACGGGACAGGGGGAACTATGGCTACACCTTC.

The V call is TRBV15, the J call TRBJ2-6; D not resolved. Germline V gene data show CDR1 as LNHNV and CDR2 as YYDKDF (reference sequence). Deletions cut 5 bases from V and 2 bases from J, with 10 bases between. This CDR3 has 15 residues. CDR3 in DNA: TGTGCCACCAGCGGATCCGTTACTGGGGCCAACGTCCTGACTTTC. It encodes CATSGSVTGANVLTF.

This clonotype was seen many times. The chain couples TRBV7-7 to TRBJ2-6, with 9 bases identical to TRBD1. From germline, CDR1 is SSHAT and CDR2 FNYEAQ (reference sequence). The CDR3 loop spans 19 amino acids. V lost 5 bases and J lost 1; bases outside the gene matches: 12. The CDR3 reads CASSLLPGQGSSGANVLTF. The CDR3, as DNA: TGTGCCAGCAGCCTACTTCCGGGACAGGGAAGTTCTGGGGCCAACGTCCTGACTTTC.

The CDR3 spells CASSSPVNYEQYF. The DNA for the CDR3 is TGTGCCAGCAGCTCCCCCGTCAACTACGAGCAGTACTTC. The chain couples TRBV7-8 to TRBJ2-7; D uncertain. V gave up 4 bases and J gave up 3 bases, with 10 bases separating them. This CDR3 is built from 13 residues. In germline, CDR1 is SGHVS, CDR2 FQNEAQ.